The rows below give T cell receptor beta chains drawn from one sample of a study of shared T cell receptors in the human thymus. Sequencing was performed with immunoSEQ multiplex PCR; in TCRdb, only in-frame clones are kept and a portion is missing. The sample holds about 380,000 clones, 95% seen once. Material: thymocytes. All receptors come from a human donor. The CDR3 runs from the conserved cysteine through the conserved F or W. The D gene is left open where the match is weak. Not every row has a clone size; where given, it reads once, few, many or a size class.

TRBJ2-5 - TRBV7-2 - TGTGCCAGCAGCTTAGTGTCGGCGGCGGGTGGGCCCCAGTACTTC CASSLVSAAGGPQYF
TRBJ2-3 once TRBV27 - TGTGCCAGCAGTTTAAACAGCACAGATACGCAGTATTTT CASSLNSTDTQYF
TRBJ1-2 - TRBV14 TRBD1 TGTGCCAGCAGCAAGTCCCTCCGGGACAGGACTAACTATGGCTACACCTTC CASSKSLRDRTNYGYTF
TRBJ2-2 - TRBV16 TRBD2 TGTGCCAGCACTCTCAGCGGGAGAGCGACCGGGGAGCTGTTTTTT CASTLSGRATGELFF
TRBJ1-5 - TRBV19 - TGTGCCAGTAGGGCGGGCCCCCGCAATCAGCCCCAGCATTTT CASRAGPRNQPQHF
TRBJ2-7 - TRBV6-5 - TGTGCCAGCAGTTACCCCCTGGTGAACGAGCAGTACTTC CASSYPLVNEQYF
TRBJ2-7 - TRBV27 - TGTGCCAGCAGCCTACGCGGGTGCCCGTATCGCGAGCAGTACTTC CASSLRGCPYREQYF
TRBJ1-4 once TRBV19 - TGTGCCAGTAGAGAACCGGGACCTGGGGACGAAAAACTGTTTTTT CASREPGPGDEKLFF
TRBJ2-4 - TRBV6-6 - TGTGCCAGCACCGAAACGACAGGGAGGGTCAAAAACATTCAGTACTTC CASTETTGRVKNIQYF
TRBJ2-1 - TRBV19 TRBD2 TGTGCCAGTAGTATAGGCGGGCGGGAGGGCGACTACAATGAGCAGTTCTTC CASSIGGREGDYNEQFF
TRBJ2-7 - TRBV7-2 TRBD1 TGTGCCAGCAGCTGGACAGGGCTGGACGAGCAGTACTTC CASSWTGLDEQYF
TRBJ1-5 - TRBV28 - TGTGCCAGCAGTTTAGACCCGGGGGGCAGGGGCAATCAGCCCCAGCATTTT CASSLDPGGRGNQPQHF
TRBJ1-3 once TRBV5-1 - TGCGCCAGTGGGCCCGGGACACTCTCTGGAAACACCATATATTTT CASGPGTLSGNTIYF
TRBJ1-2 - TRBV18 - TGTGCCAGCTCCCCCGGTCCCTTGGGCTATGGCTACACCTTC CASSPGPLGYGYTF
TRBJ1-2 few TRBV19 TRBD1 TGTGCCAGTAGTGTCGCAGGGGGACAATACGGCTACACCTTC CASSVAGGQYGYTF
TRBJ1-1 - TRBV27 - TGTGCCAGCAGTAGGACAGTGAACACTGAAGCTTTCTTT CASSRTVNTEAFF
TRBJ2-7 - TRBV27 - TGTGCCAGCAGTTTTCCCCCGGGCCTTCGGGGATACGAGCAGTACTTC CASSFPPGLRGYEQYF
TRBJ2-5 - TRBV4-1 - TGCGCCACCTCCGCCCAGGCGGGTTTGGAGACCCAGTACTTC CATSAQAGLETQYF
TRBJ2-5 - TRBV14 - TGTGCCAGCAGCCAAGAAGGGGGGGGACAAGAGACCCAGTACTTC CASSQEGGGQETQYF
TRBJ2-1 - TRBV25-1 TRBD2 TGTGCCAGCAGTGAAATGACTAGCGGAGCGCACAATGAGCAGTTCTTC CASSEMTSGAHNEQFF
TRBJ2-7 - TRBV27 TRBD2 TGTGCCAGCAGTCCCACGGGATTCAGGAAGCGGGACGTTACTGAGCAGTACTTC CASSPTGFRKRDVTEQYF
TRBJ1-1 - TRBV18 TRBD1 TGTGCCAGCTCACCAGGACAGGATTACACTGAAGCTTTCTTT CASSPGQDYTEAFF
TRBJ1-2 - TRBV6-1 - TGTGCCAGCAGTGAATCGGGCCCCCGAGTCCCTAACTATGGCTACACCTTC CASSESGPRVPNYGYTF
TRBJ1-1 - TRBV6-5 - TGTGCCAGCAGTTACTCTTTCGGAGGGGCGGACACTGAAGCTTTCTTT CASSYSFGGADTEAFF
TRBJ2-7 - TRBV11-2 TRBD2 TGTGCCAGCAGCTTACCGGGACTAGCGGATCGGGGGTACGAGCAGTACTTC CASSLPGLADRGYEQYF
TRBJ1-5 - TRBV7-2 - TGTGCCAGCAGCTTAGTAATTGGTACGGGGGGAGGGGGCAATCAGCCCCAGCATTTT CASSLVIGTGGGGNQPQHF
TRBJ2-7 few TRBV7-7 TRBD1 TGTGCTAGCAGCTTAGGGCAGGGGGTCTACGAGCAGTACTTC CASSLGQGVYEQYF
TRBJ2-7 once TRBV5-1 - TGCGCCAGCAGCTGGGACTCAATTACCTACGAGCAGTACTTC CASSWDSITYEQYF
TRBJ1-2 - TRBV4-3 - TGCGCCAGCAGCCAAGATCGGTTCGTGGGGGTAAACTATGGCTACACCTTC CASSQDRFVGVNYGYTF
TRBJ1-6 - TRBV30 TRBD1 TGTGCCTGGAGGGCCGGACAGGGTGCAGCTTCACCCCTCCACTTT CAWRAGQGAASPLHF
TRBJ2-3 - TRBV29-1 TRBD2 TGCAGCGTTGGACGAATCGAGACTAGCGGAAACACAGATACGCAGTATTTT CSVGRIETSGNTDTQYF
TRBJ2-3 - TRBV13 TRBD2 TGTGCCAGCAGCTTAGTGCGGGAGGAAGGACACACAGATACGCAGTATTTT CASSLVREEGHTDTQYF
TRBJ2-5 - TRBV11-2 - TGTGCCAGCAGCCTGCCGGGAGAGACCCAGTACTTC CASSLPGETQYF
TRBJ2-1 - TRBV29-1 - TGCAGCGTTGCATTCTTTTCAAGCTCCTACAATGAGCAGTTCTTC CSVAFFSSSYNEQFF
TRBJ2-1 - TRBV5-1 - TGCGCCAGCAGCCTTTTTTTGGGGCCTCTAAACCGGACGAATGAGCAGTTCTTC CASSLFLGPLNRTNEQFF
TRBJ1-4 once TRBV9 - TGTGCCAGCAGCCCCCGGGAAGGGGGTGGTGAAAAACTGTTTTTT CASSPREGGGEKLFF
TRBJ1-3 - TRBV19 TRBD1 TGTGCCAGCGTGAACCGGGACAGAACCTTAGGGAACACCATATATTTT CASVNRDRTLGNTIYF
TRBJ2-7 - TRBV9 TRBD2 TGTGCCAGCAGCGTAGGACTAGCGGGTAGCTCCTACGAGCAGTACTTC CASSVGLAGSSYEQYF
TRBJ2-5 few TRBV6-5 - TGTGCCAGCAGTTACGAGGGCCCGGAGACCCAGTACTTC CASSYEGPETQYF
TRBJ2-1 - TRBV29-1 TRBD2 TGCAGCGTTGAGGGACTAGCGGCCTACAATGAGCAGTTCTTC CSVEGLAAYNEQFF
TRBJ2-1 - TRBV27 TRBD1 TGTGCCAGCAGCCCGGACAGGGGGCAGATCCATGAGCAGTTCTTC CASSPDRGQIHEQFF
TRBJ2-7 - TRBV9 - TGTGCCAGCAGCGTAGCTTCAGGAGGAGACTCCTACGAGCAGTACTTC CASSVASGGDSYEQYF
TRBJ1-3 - TRBV10-3 - TGTGCCATCAGTGGGGACCAGGGGCGGGGCGCTGGAAACACCATATATTTT CAISGDQGRGAGNTIYF
TRBJ1-5 - TRBV25-1 - TGTGCCAGCAGTGATAGAACAGGGCACAATCAGCCCCAGCATTTT CASSDRTGHNQPQHF
TRBJ2-3 - TRBV6-6 - TGTGCCAGCAGTTACGGGCGGGATACGCAGTATTTT CASSYGRDTQYF
TRBJ2-7 - TRBV5-4 - TGTGCCAGCAGCTTGGGGAGCACCCCGGACGAGCAGTACTTC CASSLGSTPDEQYF
TRBJ2-2 - TRBV29-1 - TGCAGCGTTGTCCCAGAGGGGACCCCCCAGATGGGGGAGCTGTTTTTT CSVVPEGTPQMGELFF
TRBJ2-7 - TRBV11-2 - TGTGCCAGCAGCTCCAGGGTGAGCGAGCAGTACTTC CASSSRVSEQYF
TRBJ2-5 - TRBV5-6 - TGTGCCAGCAGCTTTCAGGGACAAATACTCCAAGAGACCCAGTACTTC CASSFQGQILQETQYF
TRBJ1-1 - TRBV15 - TGTGCCACCAGCATACGGGGAGGTGAAGCTTTCTTT CATSIRGGEAFF
TRBJ2-1 - TRBV28 - TGTGCCAGCAGTGAGGGCGAGGGGAATGAGCAGTTCTTC CASSEGEGNEQFF
TRBJ1-2 once TRBV27 TRBD1 TGTGCCAGCAGGCCCCGGGACAGGGGCCTGGATGGCTATGGCTACACCTTC CASRPRDRGLDGYGYTF
TRBJ1-6 - TRBV27 - TGTGCCAGCAGCAGGACAGACAAAAGGAATTCACCCCTCCACTTT CASSRTDKRNSPLHF
TRBJ1-5 - TRBV4-3 - TGCGCCAGCAGCCAAGTAAGGGTTTGTCAGCCCCAGCATTTT CASSQVRVCQPQHF
TRBJ1-1 once TRBV27 - TGTGCCAGCAGTTTAGAGGGGTTTAGAGACACTGAAGCTTTCTTT CASSLEGFRDTEAFF
TRBJ1-2 - TRBV18 - TGTGCCAGCTCACCACCGTGGACGGAACTCTATGGCTACACCTTC CASSPPWTELYGYTF
TRBJ2-3 - TRBV7-2 TRBD1 TGTGCCAGCAGCTGGGACAGGAAGATGACAGATACGCAGTATTTT CASSWDRKMTDTQYF
TRBJ2-1 - TRBV7-8 - TGTGCCAGCAGCTTAGTGCAGGGGATGACCAATGAGCAGTTCTTC CASSLVQGMTNEQFF
TRBJ2-2 - TRBV5-5 TRBD1 TGTGCCAGCAGCTTAGTTAGGGACAGGGGGCGATTTGGCACCGGGGAGCTGTTTTTT CASSLVRDRGRFGTGELFF